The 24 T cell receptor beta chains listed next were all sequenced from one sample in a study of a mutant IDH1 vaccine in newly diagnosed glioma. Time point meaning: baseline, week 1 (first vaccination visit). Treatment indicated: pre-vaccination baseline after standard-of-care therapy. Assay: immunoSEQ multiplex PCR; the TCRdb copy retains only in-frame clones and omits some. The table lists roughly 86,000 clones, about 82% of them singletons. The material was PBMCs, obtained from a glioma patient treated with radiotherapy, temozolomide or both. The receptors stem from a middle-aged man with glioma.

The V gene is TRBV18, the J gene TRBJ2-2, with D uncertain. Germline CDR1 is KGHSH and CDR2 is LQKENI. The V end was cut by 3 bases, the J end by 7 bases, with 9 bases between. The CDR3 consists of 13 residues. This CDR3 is CASSPKANGELFF. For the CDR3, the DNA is TGTGCCAGCTCACCCAAAGCAAACGGGGAGCTGTTTTTT.

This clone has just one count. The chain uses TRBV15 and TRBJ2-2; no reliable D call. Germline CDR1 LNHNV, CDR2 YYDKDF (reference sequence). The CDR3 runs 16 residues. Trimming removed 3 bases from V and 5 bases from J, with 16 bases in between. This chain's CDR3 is CATSRPVGLRTGELFF. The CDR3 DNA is TGTGCCACCAGCAGGCCTGTGGGTCTCAGGACCGGGGAGCTGTTTTTT.

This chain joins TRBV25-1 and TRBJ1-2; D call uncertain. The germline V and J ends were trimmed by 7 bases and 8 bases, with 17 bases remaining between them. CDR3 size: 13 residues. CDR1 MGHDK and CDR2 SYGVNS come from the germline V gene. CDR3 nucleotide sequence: TGTGCCAGCACTGAGCCCTTGCTTAGGGGCTACACCTTC. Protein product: CASTEPLLRGYTF.

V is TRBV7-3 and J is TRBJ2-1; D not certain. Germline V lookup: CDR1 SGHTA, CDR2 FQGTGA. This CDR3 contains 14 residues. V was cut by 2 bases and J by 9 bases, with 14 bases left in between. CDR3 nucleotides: TGTGCCAGCAGCTTAGATCAGGCGCGAACTGAGCAGTTCTTC. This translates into CASSLDQARTEQFF. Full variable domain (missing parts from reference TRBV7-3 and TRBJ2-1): GAGVSQTPSNKVTEKGKYVELRCDPISGHTALYWYRQSLGQGPEFLIYFQGTGAADDSGLPNDRFFAVRPEGSVSTLKIQRTERGDSAVYLCASSLDQARTEQFFGPGTRLTVL.

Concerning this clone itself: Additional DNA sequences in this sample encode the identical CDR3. CDR3 residues: CASSLPQEGPNEKLFF. The DNA for the CDR3 is TGTGCCAGCAGCTTACCACAGGAGGGACCTAATGAAAAACTGTTTTTT. V usage is TRBV5-6 and J usage is TRBJ1-4; D may be TRBD1 (5 bases). Trimming pared 2 bases from V and 3 bases from J, leaving 14 bases between. This CDR3 region has 16 residues. The germline CDR1 and CDR2 sequences are SGHDT and YYEEEE.

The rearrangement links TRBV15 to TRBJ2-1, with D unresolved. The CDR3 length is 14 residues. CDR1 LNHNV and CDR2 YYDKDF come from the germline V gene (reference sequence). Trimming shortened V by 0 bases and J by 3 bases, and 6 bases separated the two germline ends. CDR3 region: CATSRDLSYNEQFF. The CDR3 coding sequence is TGTGCCACCAGCAGAGATCTAAGCTACAATGAGCAGTTCTTC.

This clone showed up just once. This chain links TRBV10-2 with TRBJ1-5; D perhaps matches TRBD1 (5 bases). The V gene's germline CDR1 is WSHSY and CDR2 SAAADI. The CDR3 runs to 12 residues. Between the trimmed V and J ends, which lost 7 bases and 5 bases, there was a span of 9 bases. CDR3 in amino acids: CASTETDQPQHF. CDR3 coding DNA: TGCGCCAGCACCGAGACAGATCAGCCCCAGCATTTT.

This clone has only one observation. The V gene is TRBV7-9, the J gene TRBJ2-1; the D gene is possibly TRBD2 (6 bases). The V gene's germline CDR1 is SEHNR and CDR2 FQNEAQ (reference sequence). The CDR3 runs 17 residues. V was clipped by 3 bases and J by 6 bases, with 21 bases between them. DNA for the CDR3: TGTGCCAGCAGCTTGGGAGGCACAGCCTTCACCTTCAATGAGCAGTTCTTC. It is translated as CASSLGGTAFTFNEQFF. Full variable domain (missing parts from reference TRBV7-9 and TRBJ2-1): DTGVSQNPRHKITKRGQNVTFRCDPISEHNRLYWYRQTLGQGPEFLTYFQNEAQLEKSRLLSDRFSAERPKGSFSTLEIQRTEQGDSAMYLCASSLGGTAFTFNEQFFGPGTRLTVL.

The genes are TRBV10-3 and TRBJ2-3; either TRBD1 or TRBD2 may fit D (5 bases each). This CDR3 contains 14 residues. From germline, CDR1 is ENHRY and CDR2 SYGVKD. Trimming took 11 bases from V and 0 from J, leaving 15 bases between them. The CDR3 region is CAAAVGDSTDTQYF. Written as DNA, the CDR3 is TGTGCCGCCGCCGTAGGGGACAGCACAGATACGCAGTATTTT.

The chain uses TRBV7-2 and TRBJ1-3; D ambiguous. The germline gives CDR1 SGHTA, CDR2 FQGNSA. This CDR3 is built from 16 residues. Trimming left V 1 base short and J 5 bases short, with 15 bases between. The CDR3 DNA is TGTGCCAGCAGCTTAGAGTCTGGCAGGCCGAGAAACACCATATATTTT. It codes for CASSLESGRPRNTIYF.

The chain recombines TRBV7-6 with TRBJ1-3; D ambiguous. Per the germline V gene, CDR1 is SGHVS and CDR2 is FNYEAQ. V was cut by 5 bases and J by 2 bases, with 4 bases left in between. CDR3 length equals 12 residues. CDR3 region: CASSLPGNTIYF. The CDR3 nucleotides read TGTGCCAGCAGCCTACCTGGAAACACCATATATTTT.

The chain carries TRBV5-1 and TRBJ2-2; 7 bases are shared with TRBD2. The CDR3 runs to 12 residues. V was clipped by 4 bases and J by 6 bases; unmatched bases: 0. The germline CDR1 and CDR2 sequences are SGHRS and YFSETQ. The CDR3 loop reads CASSGGAGELFF. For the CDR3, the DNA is TGCGCCAGCAGCGGGGGGGCCGGGGAGCTGTTTTTT.

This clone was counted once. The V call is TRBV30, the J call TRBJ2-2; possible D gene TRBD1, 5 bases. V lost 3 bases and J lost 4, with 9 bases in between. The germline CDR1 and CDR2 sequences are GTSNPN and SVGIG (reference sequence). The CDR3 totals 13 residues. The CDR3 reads CAWRRQLTGELFF. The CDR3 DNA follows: TGTGCCTGGAGGAGACAGCTCACCGGGGAGCTGTTTTTT.

The CDR3 nucleotides read TGTGCCAGCAGCTTAGGGACTAGCGGGAGGCGGTACATTACTTTC. Protein sequence: CASSLGTSGRRYITF. This rearrangement joins TRBV7-2 to TRBJ2-6, with 14 bases fitting TRBD2. The CDR3 is 15 amino acids. V lost 1 base to trimming and J lost 19 bases; unmatched junction nucleotides: 9. Germline CDR1 and CDR2: SGHTA and FQGNSA.

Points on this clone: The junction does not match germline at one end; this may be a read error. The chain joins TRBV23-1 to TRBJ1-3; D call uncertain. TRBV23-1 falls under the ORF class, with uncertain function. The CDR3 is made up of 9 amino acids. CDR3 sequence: CASSQPGPF. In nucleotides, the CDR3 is TGCGCCAGCAGTCAACCCGGGCCTTTT.

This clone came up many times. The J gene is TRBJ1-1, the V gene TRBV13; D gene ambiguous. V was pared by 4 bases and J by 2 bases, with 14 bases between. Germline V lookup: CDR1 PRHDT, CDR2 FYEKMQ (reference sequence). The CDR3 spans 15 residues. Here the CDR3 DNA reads TGTGCCAGCAGCTCCGCCTGGCGGGATAACACTGAAGCTTTCTTT. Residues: CASSSAWRDNTEAFF.

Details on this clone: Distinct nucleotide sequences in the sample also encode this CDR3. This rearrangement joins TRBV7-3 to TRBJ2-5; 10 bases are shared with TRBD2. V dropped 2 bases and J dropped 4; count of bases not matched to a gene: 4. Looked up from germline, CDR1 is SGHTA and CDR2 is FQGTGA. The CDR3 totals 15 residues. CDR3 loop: CASSLASGSGETQYF. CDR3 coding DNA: TGTGCCAGCAGCTTAGCTAGCGGGAGCGGAGAGACCCAGTACTTC.

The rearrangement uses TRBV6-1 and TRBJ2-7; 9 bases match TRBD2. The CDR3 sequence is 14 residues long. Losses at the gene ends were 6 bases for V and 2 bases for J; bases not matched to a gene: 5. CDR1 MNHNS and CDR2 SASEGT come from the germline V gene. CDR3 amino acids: CASRTLAGTYEQYF. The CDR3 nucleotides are TGTGCCAGCAGGACTCTAGCGGGAACCTACGAGCAGTACTTC.

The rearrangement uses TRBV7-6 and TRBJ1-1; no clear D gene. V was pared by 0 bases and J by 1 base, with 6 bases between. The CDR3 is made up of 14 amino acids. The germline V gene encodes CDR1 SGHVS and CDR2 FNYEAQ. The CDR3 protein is CASSLAGRNTEAFF. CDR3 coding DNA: TGTGCCAGCAGCTTAGCGGGCAGGAACACTGAAGCTTTCTTT.

The CDR3 loop reads CASSTRQRGTDTQYF. CDR3 DNA: TGTGCCAGCAGCACAAGACAGCGAGGCACAGATACGCAGTATTTT. This chain links TRBV7-2 with TRBJ2-3; maybe TRBD1 (5 bases). V gave up 5 bases and J gave up 1 base, with 13 bases separating them. The CDR3 is 15 amino acids. Germline loops: CDR1 SGHTA, CDR2 FQGNSA.

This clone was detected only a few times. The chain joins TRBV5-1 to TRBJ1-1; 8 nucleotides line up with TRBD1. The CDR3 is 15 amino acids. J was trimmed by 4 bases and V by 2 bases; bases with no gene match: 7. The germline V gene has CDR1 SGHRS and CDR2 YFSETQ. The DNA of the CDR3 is TGCGCCAGCAGCTTAGACAGGGGTGGACTCACTGAAGCTTTCTTT. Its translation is CASSLDRGGLTEAFF.

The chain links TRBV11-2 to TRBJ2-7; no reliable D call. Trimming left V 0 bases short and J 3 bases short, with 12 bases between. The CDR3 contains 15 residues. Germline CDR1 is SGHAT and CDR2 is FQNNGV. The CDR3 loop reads CASSLDRTRYYEQYF. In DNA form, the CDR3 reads TGTGCCAGCAGCTTAGATCGCACTCGATACTACGAGCAGTACTTC.

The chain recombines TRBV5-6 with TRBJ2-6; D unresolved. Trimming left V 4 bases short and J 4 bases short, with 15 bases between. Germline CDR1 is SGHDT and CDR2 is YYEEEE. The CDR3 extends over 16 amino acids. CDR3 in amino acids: CASSPIAQVGANVLTF. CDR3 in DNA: TGTGCCAGCAGCCCGATCGCCCAGGTCGGGGCCAACGTCCTGACTTTC.

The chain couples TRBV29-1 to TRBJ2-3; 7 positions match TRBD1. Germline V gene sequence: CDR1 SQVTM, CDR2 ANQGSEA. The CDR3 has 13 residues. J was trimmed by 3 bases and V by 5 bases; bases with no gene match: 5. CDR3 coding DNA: TGCAGCGTTCGAGGGGGCCGGACAGATACGCAGTATTTT. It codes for CSVRGGRTDTQYF.